One and the same sample provided the 17 T cell receptor beta chains below, sequenced in a study of T-cell reconstitution after alpha-beta-depleted transplantation in children. Construction of the TCRbeta library involved unique molecular identifiers. TCRdb redid the calling of the PCR reads with MiXCR, one entry per CDR3 protein. This table has around 400,000 distinct CDR3 sequences, roughly a tenth appearing once. The sample in question was PBMCs from the stem cell graft donor, obtained from the stem cell graft. Source of these receptors: a human donor who donated a stem cell graft to a child with acute myeloid leukemia.

This clonotype was seen a few times. The chain employs TRBV7-8 and TRBJ1-5; D not resolved. The length of the CDR3 is 16 residues. V was clipped by 4 bases and J by 0 bases, with 13 bases between them. Germline CDR1 and CDR2: SGHVS and FQNEAQ. The CDR3 reads CASSSNSDNSNQPQHF. For the CDR3, the DNA is TGTGCCAGCAGCTCCAACAGCGATAATAGCAATCAGCCCCAGCATTTT.

The chain has TRBV7-9 and TRBJ2-3, with unresolved D. This CDR3 has 14 amino acids. V was cut by 5 bases and J by 2 bases, with 11 bases left in between. The V gene's germline CDR1 is SEHNR and CDR2 FQNEAQ (reference sequence). CDR3 amino acids: CASSQQSITDTQYF. The CDR3 DNA follows: TGTGCCAGCAGCCAACAGTCAATCACAGATACGCAGTATTTT.

This clonotype was seen a few times. This CDR3 is CASSTPGGRGHIQYF. Written as DNA, the CDR3 is TGTGCCAGCAGCACGCCCGGCGGGAGGGGACACATTCAGTACTTC. This rearrangement joins TRBV7-2 to TRBJ2-4, with TRBD2 identical over 9 bases. This CDR3 region has 15 residues. V dropped 5 bases and J dropped 8; count of bases not matched to a gene: 10. Germline assignment: CDR1 SGHTA and CDR2 FQGNSA.

This clonotype was seen at least ten times. This sequence joins TRBV7-9 and TRBJ1-4; D remains ambiguous. The CDR3 sequence is 14 residues long. The V gene's germline CDR1 is SEHNR and CDR2 FQNEAQ (reference sequence). Trimming removed 2 bases from V and 8 bases from J, with 12 bases in between. The CDR3 DNA reads as TGTGCCAGCAGCTTAACACAAGGGAGCGAAAAACTGTTTTTT. Its translation is CASSLTQGSEKLFF.

This clonotype was seen ten or more times. The chain couples TRBV4-2 to TRBJ2-5, with 7 positions matching TRBD1. Germline V gene sequence: CDR1 LGHNA, CDR2 YNFKEQ. V dropped 0 bases and J dropped 0; count of bases not matched to a gene: 7. CDR3 length: 17 amino acids. DNA of the CDR3: TGTGCCAGCAGCCAAGACGGTTCCACAGGGGACCAAGAGACCCAGTACTTC. The encoded protein is CASSQDGSTGDQETQYF.

The CDR3 spells CASSGITSGGSTDTQYF. The CDR3 DNA is TGCGCCAGCAGTGGGATAACTAGCGGGGGAAGCACAGATACGCAGTATTTT. The chain joins TRBV10-2 to TRBJ2-3; 11 nucleotides line up with TRBD2. Looked up from germline, CDR1 is WSHSY and CDR2 is SAAADI. V gave up 4 bases and J gave up 0 bases; unmatched junction bases: 6. This CDR3 is 17 amino acids long.

This clonotype was counted only a few times. CDR3 coding DNA: TGCAGTGCTAGAGATCGATTGGCGGGAGGGGATACGCAGTATTTT. Its translation: CSARDRLAGGDTQYF. The chain uses TRBV20-1 and TRBJ2-3; 9 nucleotides align to TRBD2. V trimming: 0 bases; J trimming: 6 bases; junction bases outside the gene matches: 7. Germline V lookup: CDR1 DFQATT, CDR2 SNEGSKA (reference sequence). The CDR3 extends over 15 amino acids.

This clonotype showed up just a few times. The chain links TRBV4-1 to TRBJ2-5; TRBD1 agrees at 7 bases. The V gene end was trimmed by 1 base and the J gene end by 3 bases; junction bases not matched to a gene: 2. CDR1 and CDR2 (germline): MGHRA, YSYEKL. CDR3 length: 14 amino acids. CDR3: CASSQVDREETQYF. Written as DNA, the CDR3 is TGCGCCAGCAGCCAAGTCGACAGGGAAGAGACCCAGTACTTC.

This clonotype has more than one count but fewer than ten. The chain carries TRBV7-2 and TRBJ2-1; D call uncertain. Germline V CDR1 and CDR2: SGHTA, FQGNSA. The CDR3 has 13 amino acids. The V end was cut by 6 bases, the J end by 9 bases, with 15 bases between. CDR3 in DNA: TGTGCCAGCAGACCCGGGCCCCTCGGTGAGCAGTTCTTC. This sequence encodes CASRPGPLGEQFF.

In this sample, this clonotype turned up a few times. CDR3 bases: TGCAGTGCTAGAGCTCTGACAGGTTACTCTGGGGCCAACGTCCTGACTTTC. It specifies CSARALTGYSGANVLTF. This chain connects TRBV20-1 to TRBJ2-6; D possibly corresponds to TRBD1 (6 bases). Trimming removed 1 base at V and 0 bases at J, with 13 bases between. Germline CDR1 reads DFQATT; CDR2 reads SNEGSKA (reference sequence). The CDR3 is 17 residues long.

In its sample, this clonotype was seen many times. The chain recombines TRBV5-1 with TRBJ2-7; D gene uncertain. CDR1 and CDR2 from the germline V gene are SGHRS and YFSETQ. This CDR3 is 15 amino acids long. V lost 2 bases and J 3 bases, leaving 15 bases between the germline ends. CDR3 loop: CASSLDSQRGYEQYF. DNA of the CDR3: TGCGCCAGCAGCTTAGATAGCCAAAGAGGCTACGAGCAGTACTTC.

The rearrangement links TRBV7-2 to TRBJ2-5; tentatively, D is TRBD2 (6 bases). The germline CDR1 and CDR2 sequences are SGHTA and FQGNSA. V shed 2 bases and J shed 4 bases, with 11 bases lying between them. This CDR3 spans 14 amino acids. CDR3 DNA: TGTGCCAGCAGCTTAATGCTTAGCGGAGAGACCCAGTACTTC. Encoded protein: CASSLMLSGETQYF.

Ten or more counts support this clonotype. This chain uses TRBV6-5 with TRBJ1-1, with a tentative D call TRBD1 (6 bases). V was cut by 7 bases and J by 2 bases, with 8 bases left in between. Germline lookup yields CDR1 MNHEY and CDR2 SVGAGI. The CDR3 covers 12 residues. CDR3 bases: TGTGCCAGCAAAGGGGGAAACACTGAAGCTTTCTTT. It translates to CASKGGNTEAFF.

The sample holds a few counts of this clonotype. The rearrangement joins TRBV7-2 to TRBJ2-1, with TRBD2 identical over 9 bases. This CDR3 spans 16 amino acids. In germline, CDR1 is SGHTA, CDR2 FQGNSA. With 4 bases clipped from V and 6 bases from J, the junction kept 10 bases outside the gene matches. DNA for the CDR3: TGTGCCAGCAGCTCCACCGGGACTAGCCTCGTCAATGAGCAGTTCTTC. Its protein is CASSSTGTSLVNEQFF.

This clonotype was detected only a few times. The gene calls are TRBV20-1 and TRBJ2-7, with D perhaps assigned TRBD1 or TRBD2 (5 bases each). The CDR3 loop spans 13 amino acids. The germline V gene has CDR1 DFQATT and CDR2 SNEGSKA (reference sequence). The ends were cut back, 2 bases at V and 7 bases at J, with 15 bases in the middle. The CDR3 coding sequence is TGCAGTGCTAGAATCCTACCCGAGGGGGAGCAGTACTTC. It encodes CSARILPEGEQYF.

This rearrangement joins TRBV15 to TRBJ2-4; D perhaps matches TRBD1 (6 bases). CDR3 length: 15 residues. Between the trimmed V and J ends, which lost 0 bases and 4 bases, there was a span of 10 bases. Looked up from germline, CDR1 is LNHNV and CDR2 is YYDKDF (reference sequence). The CDR3: CATSRDRQGKNIQYF. The CDR3 nucleotides are TGTGCCACCAGCAGAGATCGGCAGGGGAAAAACATTCAGTACTTC.

This sequence joins TRBV10-1 and TRBJ2-6; 12 positions match TRBD2. V gave up 8 bases and J gave up 5 bases; unmatched junction bases: 10. This CDR3 has 17 residues. The germline V gene has CDR1 WNHNN and CDR2 SYGVQD (reference sequence). In nucleotides, the CDR3 is TGCGCCAGCCCTAGCGGGGGGGTGTTATTCTGGGCCAACGTCCTGACTTTC. Translated: CASPSGGVLFWANVLTF.